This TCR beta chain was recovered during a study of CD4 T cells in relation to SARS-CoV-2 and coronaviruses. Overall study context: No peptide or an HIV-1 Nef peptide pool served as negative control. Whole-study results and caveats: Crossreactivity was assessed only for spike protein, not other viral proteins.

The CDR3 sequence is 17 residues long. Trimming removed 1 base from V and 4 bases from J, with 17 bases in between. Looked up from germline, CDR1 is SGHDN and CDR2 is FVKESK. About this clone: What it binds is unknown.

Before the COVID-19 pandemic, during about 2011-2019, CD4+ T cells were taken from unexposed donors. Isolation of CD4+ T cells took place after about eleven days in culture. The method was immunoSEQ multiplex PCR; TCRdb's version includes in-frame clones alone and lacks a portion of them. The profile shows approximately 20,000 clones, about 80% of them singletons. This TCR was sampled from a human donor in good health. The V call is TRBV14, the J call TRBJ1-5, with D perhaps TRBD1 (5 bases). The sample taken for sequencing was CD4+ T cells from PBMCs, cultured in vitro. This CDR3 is CASSQVRGPTKNQPQHF. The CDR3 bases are TGTGCCAGCAGCCAAGTTAGGGGACCTACTAAAAATCAGCCCCAGCATTTT.